This T cell receptor beta chain appears in the sequencing data of a study of shared clonotypes between healthy human individuals. With 11 bases removed from V and 3 bases from J, the gap between germline ends came to 5 bases. Germline V gene lookup returns CDR1 MNHEY and CDR2 SMNVEV (reference sequence). This CDR3 is built from 9 residues. TCRdb's copy holds only in-frame clones and misses some; the assay was immunoSEQ multiplex PCR. The sample has about 530,000 clones, almost 80% seen once; the top ten hold approximately 12%. What was sequenced was PBMCs. The TCR originated in a woman between 40 and 50 years old in good health. Some clones in this sample may be carry-over from other donors' samples. The rearrangement joins TRBV27 to TRBJ2-7; D is ambiguous. DNA for the CDR3: TGTGCCGTCGGCTACGAGCAGTACTTC. Protein sequence: CAVGYEQYF.